This T cell receptor beta chain comes out of a study of Graves' ophthalmopathy and Graves' hyperthyroidism. On the study more broadly: The study drew peripheral blood at initial diagnosis, before any treatment.

Note on this clonotype: Its antigen is unidentified.

For repertoire sequencing, the TCR beta CDR3 regions were amplified from RNA transcripts. An initial RT-PCR round employing HTBI primers preceded a second-round multiplex PCR. TCRdb reanalysed the multiplex PCR reads using MiXCR and keeps one entry per CDR3 protein. In the table there are 740,000 or so distinct CDR3 sequences, approximately 40% of which are singletons. The CDR3 spans 14 residues. V lost 3 bases to trimming and J lost 1 base, with 6 bases between them. Study-wide results and limits: Using a 13-signature model, the authors split ophthalmopathy from stable hyperthyroidism, with roughly 90% sensitivity and approximately 80% specificity.

This sequence was found in an adult man with Graves' ophthalmopathy. The chain is built from TRBV12-3 or TRBV12-4 and TRBJ1-4; D unclear. Material for sequencing was peripheral blood. For the CDR3, the DNA is TGTGCCAGCAGTTTTAGGAGAACTAATGAAAAACTGTTTTTT. Protein product: CASSFRRTNEKLFF.